The 11 T cell receptor beta chains below all came from one sample that was sequenced in a study of blood T cell repertoires in COVID-19. Sequencing used immunoSEQ multiplex PCR; TCRdb keeps in-frame clones, though not all of them. The table lists 150,000 to 200,000 clones, 75% to 80% of them singletons. Sequencing used peripheral blood. These receptor sequences come from a woman in her 70s with acute or convalescent COVID-19.

V gene TRBV5-6 combines with J gene TRBJ2-7; D may be TRBD2 (6 bases). The V and J ends lost 4 bases and 3 bases respectively, with 17 bases between them. The germline V gene has CDR1 SGHDT and CDR2 YYEEEE. This CDR3 spans 15 amino acids. This chain's CDR3 is CASSQLQTRGYEQYF. The CDR3 DNA follows: TGTGCCAGCAGCCAACTACAGACTAGAGGCTACGAGCAGTACTTC. Based on the CDR3 plus reference TRBV5-6 and TRBJ2-7, the full variable domain is DAGVTQSPTHLIKTRGQQVTLRCSPKSGHDTVSWYQQALGQGPQFIFQYYEEEERQRGNFPDRFSGHQFPNYSSELNVNALLLGDSALYLCASSQLQTRGYEQYFGPGTRLTVT.

V gene TRBV14 combines with J gene TRBJ2-1; D ambiguous. Germline loops: CDR1 SGHDN, CDR2 FVKESK. CDR3 length: 17 amino acids. Trimming stripped 4 bases from V and 8 bases from J, with 24 bases between. DNA of the CDR3: TGTGCCAGCAGCCCAAAGTATGCGGCATCAAACATCCATGAGCAGTTCTTC. The encoded protein is CASSPKYAASNIHEQFF. The full variable domain, its missing parts supplied by reference TRBV14 and TRBJ2-1, is EAGVTQFPSHSVIEKGQTVTLRCDPISGHDNLYWYRRVMGKEIKFLLHFVKESKQDESGMPNNRFLAERTGGTYSTLKVQPAELEDSGVYFCASSPKYAASNIHEQFFGPGTRLTVL.

This clone was seen once. The chain combines TRBV2 with TRBJ2-7; tentative D call: TRBD1 (6 bases). The V end lost 7 bases, the J end lost 3 bases, and 19 bases lay between the germline ends. The CDR3 is 15 residues long. Germline V gene data show CDR1 as SNHLY and CDR2 as FYNNEI. CDR3 coding DNA: TGTGCCAGCACGCCCCAGCGACAGGTCCTCTACGAGCAGTACTTC. Residues: CASTPQRQVLYEQYF.

The chain carries TRBV2 and TRBJ1-2; a weak D match, TRBD1 (5 bases). Germline V gene lookup returns CDR1 SNHLY and CDR2 FYNNEI. With 0 bases removed from V and 6 bases from J, the gap between germline ends came to 11 bases. This CDR3 has 14 residues. CDR3 sequence (DNA): TGTGCCAGCAGTGAAGCGGTGTCAGGGAATGGCTACACCTTC. Translated: CASSEAVSGNGYTF.

V is TRBV2 and J is TRBJ1-5, with 7 nucleotides matching TRBD1. Per germline, CDR1 SNHLY and CDR2 FYNNEI. The CDR3 consists of 15 residues. After removal of 8 bases from V and 3 bases from J, the junction contained 10 bases not matched to a gene. The CDR3 sequence is CASRGMTGINQPQHF. The DNA of the CDR3 is TGTGCCAGCCGGGGGATGACAGGGATCAATCAGCCCCAGCATTTT. The entire variable domain, with the rest obtained from reference TRBV2 and TRBJ1-5, is as follows: EPEVTQTPSHQVTQMGQEVILRCVPISNHLYFYWYRQILGQKVEFLVSFYNNEISEKSEIFDDQFSVERPDGSNFTLKIRSTKLEDSAMYFCASRGMTGINQPQHFGDGTRLSIL.

The rearrangement links TRBV9 to TRBJ2-7; TRBD2 is a possible D gene (7 bases). Looked up from germline, CDR1 is SGDLS and CDR2 is YYNGEE. This CDR3 comprises 15 residues. Trimming took off 4 bases at V and 0 bases at J, with 14 bases between the two ends. CDR3 sequence: CASSQLGGGSYEQYF. The CDR3 bases are TGTGCCAGCAGCCAACTAGGGGGGGGCTCCTACGAGCAGTACTTC.

The rearrangement joins TRBV11-3 to TRBJ2-2; D possibly corresponds to TRBD2 (5 bases). The CDR3 runs 17 residues. Germline CDR1 is SGHNT and CDR2 is YENEEA. V lost 5 bases and J 1 base, leaving 17 bases between the germline ends. CDR3 sequence: CASSPTTSRENTGELFF. The CDR3 DNA reads as TGTGCCAGCAGCCCTACTACTTCGAGGGAGAACACCGGGGAGCTGTTTTTT.

This chain connects TRBV19 to TRBJ1-1, with TRBD1 matching over 9 bases. CDR3 length: 16 residues. V was clipped by 4 bases and J by 1 base; unmatched bases: 7. Germline V lookup: CDR1 LNHDA, CDR2 SQIVND (reference sequence). Written as DNA, the CDR3 is TGTGCCAGTAGTACCCGGACAGGGGTGAAGAACACTGAAGCTTTCTTT. Amino acids: CASSTRTGVKNTEAFF.

The V call is TRBV7-2, the J call TRBJ1-1; the D is unclear. This CDR3 contains 12 residues. Trimming cost V 6 bases and J 3 bases, with 8 bases left between them. CDR1 SGHTA and CDR2 FQGNSA come from the germline V gene. The CDR3 here is CASRLRDTEAFF. In DNA form, the CDR3 reads TGTGCCAGCAGACTCCGGGACACTGAAGCTTTCTTT.

This clone has a single count. The chain uses TRBV19 and TRBJ2-7; possibly TRBD2 for D (6 bases). V was cut by 2 bases and J by 2 bases, with 10 bases left in between. The CDR3 totals 14 residues. Germline-derived CDR1 and CDR2 are LNHDA and SQIVND (reference sequence). Here the CDR3 DNA reads TGTGCCAGTAGTATACAAGGCGGGGCCTACGAGCAGTACTTC. Its protein is CASSIQGGAYEQYF.

This sequence joins TRBV9 and TRBJ2-3; perhaps TRBD2 as D (5 bases). The CDR3 runs 13 residues. Germline-derived CDR1 and CDR2 are SGDLS and YYNGEE. V was shortened by 4 bases and J by 2 bases, with 8 bases between the two germline ends. The CDR3 is CASSPSTTDTQYF. For the CDR3, the DNA is TGTGCCAGCAGCCCTAGCACCACAGATACGCAGTATTTT.